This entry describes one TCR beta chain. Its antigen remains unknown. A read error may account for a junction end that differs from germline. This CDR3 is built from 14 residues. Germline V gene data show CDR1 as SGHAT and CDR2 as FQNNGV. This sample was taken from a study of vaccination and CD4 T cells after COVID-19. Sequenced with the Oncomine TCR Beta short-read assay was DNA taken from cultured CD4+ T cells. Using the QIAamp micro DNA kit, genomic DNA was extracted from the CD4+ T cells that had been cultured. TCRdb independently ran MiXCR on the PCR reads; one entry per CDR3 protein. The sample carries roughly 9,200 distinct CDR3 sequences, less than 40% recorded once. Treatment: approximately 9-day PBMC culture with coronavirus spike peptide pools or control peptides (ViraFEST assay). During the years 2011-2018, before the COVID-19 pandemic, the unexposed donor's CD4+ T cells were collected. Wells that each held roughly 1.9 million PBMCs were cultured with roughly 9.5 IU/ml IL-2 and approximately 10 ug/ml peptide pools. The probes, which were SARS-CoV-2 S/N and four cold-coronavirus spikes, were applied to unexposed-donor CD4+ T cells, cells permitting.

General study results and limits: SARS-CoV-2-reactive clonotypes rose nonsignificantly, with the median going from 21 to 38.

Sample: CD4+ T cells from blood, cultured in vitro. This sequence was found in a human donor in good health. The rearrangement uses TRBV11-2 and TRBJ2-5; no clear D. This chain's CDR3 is CASSLGPHEETQCF. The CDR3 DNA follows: TGTGCCAGCAGCTTAGGGCCCCACGAAGAGACCCAGTGCTTC.